These 25 T cell receptor beta chains came from one sample sequenced in a study of neurological immune-mediated disorders. TCRdb fed the 5' RACE reads into MiXCR, producing one record per CDR3 protein. Of roughly 71,000 distinct CDR3 sequences detected, around 4.2% appear once; the ten largest clones hold approximately 1.2%. Sequences were obtained from PBMCs. These receptors originate from a man aged 25 to 45 with multiple sclerosis.

This clonotype was counted at least ten times. The V call is TRBV5-1, the J call TRBJ2-7, with 8 bases identical to TRBD2. CDR1 and CDR2 from the germline V gene are SGHRS and YFSETQ. The V and J ends lost 4 bases and 9 bases, in that order; junction bases with no gene match: 6. This CDR3 region has 12 residues. This CDR3 is CASSPAGGGQYF. CDR3 sequence (DNA): TGCGCCAGCAGCCCGGCCGGGGGGGGGCAGTACTTC.

This clonotype showed up many times. This chain uses TRBV12-3 or TRBV12-4 with TRBJ1-5; tentative D call: TRBD1 (5 bases). The CDR3 spans 14 residues. V was clipped by 6 bases and J by 3 bases, with 12 bases between them. The CDR3 loop is CASREDSTNQPQHF. Here the CDR3 DNA reads TGTGCCAGCAGAGAAGACAGCACCAATCAGCCCCAGCATTTT.

This clonotype was observed many times. The rearrangement links TRBV5-1 to TRBJ1-4; no clear D. Germline-derived CDR1 and CDR2 are SGHRS and YFSETQ. The V and J ends lost 0 bases and 8 bases respectively, with 11 bases between them. This CDR3 has 14 residues. Written as DNA, the CDR3 is TGCGCCAGCAGCTTGGGGACCGCAGGCGAAAAACTGTTTTTT. It is translated as CASSLGTAGEKLFF.

Ten or more counts support this clonotype. Relative to the germline gene, one junction end is altered; a read error may explain this. This chain joins TRBV5-1 and TRBJ2-5; 7 nucleotides agree with TRBD2. CDR3 length: 15 residues. From germline, CDR1 is SGHRS and CDR2 YFSETQ. Written as DNA, the CDR3 is TGCGCCAGCGGCTTGGGGCTAGCGGACGCAGAGACCCAGTACTTC. Protein: CASGLGLADAETQYF.

This clonotype has a count of ten or more. J is TRBJ2-5 and V is TRBV5-1; D not resolved. The CDR3 has 14 residues. V was cut by 0 bases and J by 3 bases, with 9 bases left in between. Germline CDR1 reads SGHRS; CDR2 reads YFSETQ. CDR3 in amino acids: CASSLATSEETQYF. CDR3 nucleotides: TGCGCCAGCAGCTTGGCCACTTCAGAAGAGACCCAGTACTTC.

This clonotype was observed many times. The V call is TRBV7-3, the J call TRBJ2-2; TRBD1 matches at 7 bases. V shed 5 bases and J 5 bases; nucleotides not matched to a gene: 8. The CDR3 loop spans 15 amino acids. Germline V gene lookup returns CDR1 SGHTA and CDR2 FQGTGA. This chain's CDR3 is CASSHLTGDTGELFF. The CDR3, as DNA: TGTGCCAGCAGCCACTTAACAGGGGATACCGGGGAGCTGTTTTTT.

This clonotype appeared many times. This chain links TRBV9 with TRBJ2-3, with 9 bases matching TRBD2. Germline CDR1 SGDLS, CDR2 YYNGEE. The length of the CDR3 is 16 residues. J was trimmed by 7 bases and V by 0 bases; bases with no gene match: 9. CDR3 DNA: TGTGCCAGCAGCGTAGGGGGGGGGACTAGCACTTATACGCAGTATTTT. Translation: CASSVGGGTSTYTQYF.

This clonotype was detected ten times or more. The chain uses TRBV7-2 and TRBJ1-1; perhaps TRBD1 as D (5 bases). The CDR3 runs 15 residues. The V end lost 3 bases, the J end lost 1 base, and 12 bases lay between the germline ends. Looked up from germline, CDR1 is SGHTA and CDR2 is FQGNSA. CDR3 DNA sequence: TGTGCCAGCAGCTTGTACAGGACTGCGAACACTGAAGCTTTCTTT. Amino acids: CASSLYRTANTEAFF.

A note on this clonotype: The CDR3 ends on some other residue instead of the conserved phenylalanine or tryptophan, so this is likely a read error. The V and J genes are TRBV5-1 and TRBJ2-7; D not resolved. CDR1 is SGHRS and CDR2 is YFSETQ in the germline V gene. Between the trimmed V and J ends, which lost 4 bases and 7 bases, there was a span of 15 bases. CDR3 length equals 13 residues. This chain's CDR3 is CASSAESPEEQYL. The CDR3 region has the DNA TGCGCCAGCAGCGCGGAGAGTCCCGAAGAGCAGTACTTA.

In this sample, this clonotype turned up many times. The rearrangement uses TRBV20-1 and TRBJ2-2; possible D gene TRBD2, 6 bases. Per the germline V gene, CDR1 is DFQATT and CDR2 is SNEGSKA (reference sequence). Trimming shortened V by 3 bases and J by 5 bases, and 7 bases separated the two germline ends. CDR3 length equals 12 residues. The CDR3 region is CSASGGTGELFF. CDR3 sequence (DNA): TGCAGTGCTAGCGGGGGTACCGGGGAGCTGTTTTTT.

Only a few counts were recorded for this clonotype. V usage is TRBV27 and J usage is TRBJ1-1; D is undetermined. The V end was cut by 6 bases, the J end by 1 base, with 9 bases between. CDR1 MNHEY and CDR2 SMNVEV come from the germline V gene (reference sequence). The CDR3 has 13 amino acids. As DNA, the CDR3 is TGTGCCAGCAGCCTTGGATCGAACACTGAAGCTTTCTTT. Translation: CASSLGSNTEAFF.

This clonotype has at least ten counts. The chain employs TRBV7-2 and TRBJ2-1, with TRBD1 matching over 12 bases. Germline trimming cut 2 bases from V and 5 bases from J; bases unmatched to any gene: 4. CDR3 length: 16 amino acids. Per germline, CDR1 SGHTA and CDR2 FQGNSA. CDR3: CASSLYGTGGNNEQFF. CDR3 sequence (DNA): TGTGCCAGCAGCTTATACGGGACAGGGGGCAACAATGAGCAGTTCTTC. Filled out from reference TRBV7-2 and TRBJ2-1, the complete variable domain reads GAGVSQSPSNKVTEKGKDVELRCDPISGHTALYWYRQSLGQGLEFLIYFQGNSAPDKSGLPSDRFSAERTGGSVSTLTIQRTQQEDSAVYLCASSLYGTGGNNEQFFGPGTRLTVL.

This clonotype has at least ten counts. The V call is TRBV4-1, the J call TRBJ2-1, with 7 bases identical to TRBD2. Trimming removed 6 bases from V and 1 base from J; junction bases left unmatched: 9. This CDR3 comprises 16 residues. Germline-derived CDR1 and CDR2 are MGHRA and YSYEKL. The chain's CDR3 is CASRNPGGYSYNEQFF. As DNA, the CDR3 is TGCGCCAGCAGGAACCCCGGGGGGTATTCCTACAATGAGCAGTTCTTC.

This clonotype was detected many times. In DNA, the CDR3 is TGTGCCAGCAGGAAGACAGGGGGGACCGGCGGGGAGCTGTTTTTT. Amino acid sequence: CASRKTGGTGGELFF. V usage is TRBV12-3 or TRBV12-4 and J usage is TRBJ2-2; 9 nucleotides line up with TRBD1. The CDR3 is 15 residues long. Trimming took 6 bases from V and 7 from J; bases not matched to a gene: 9.

In its sample, this clonotype was seen many times. This sequence joins TRBV29-1 and TRBJ2-5, with D perhaps assigned TRBD1 or TRBD2 (6 bases each). The V gene's germline CDR1 is SQVTM and CDR2 ANQGSEA. The CDR3 spans 12 residues. Trimming took off 6 bases at V and 6 bases at J, with 14 bases between the two ends. The CDR3 reads CSVRGDGKTQYF. DNA of the CDR3: TGCAGCGTAAGGGGGGATGGAAAGACCCAGTACTTC.

This clonotype has more than one count but fewer than ten. The gene calls are TRBV5-5 and TRBJ1-5; D gene unclear. CDR1 SGHKS and CDR2 YYEKEE come from the germline V gene (reference sequence). The CDR3 spans 15 residues. V was shortened by 0 bases and J by 5 bases, with 12 bases between the two germline ends. The CDR3 DNA reads TGTGCCAGCAGCTTGGTAGTGGGGATTTATCAGCCCCAGCATTTT. Its protein product is CASSLVVGIYQPQHF.

This clonotype was observed many times. This chain joins TRBV29-1 and TRBJ2-3; TRBD2 is a possible D gene (7 bases). CDR3 size: 14 residues. Trimming took 6 bases from V and 3 from J, leaving 16 bases between them. Looked up from germline, CDR1 is SQVTM and CDR2 is ANQGSEA. The DNA of the CDR3 is TGCAGCGTCGGGGGGCTAACCTTTACAGATACGCAGTATTTT. Protein product: CSVGGLTFTDTQYF.

This clonotype was seen ten or more times. This sequence joins TRBV20-1 and TRBJ1-5; D is ambiguous. Germline loops: CDR1 DFQATT, CDR2 SNEGSKA (reference sequence). The CDR3 consists of 13 residues. V lost 1 base to trimming and J lost 0 bases, with 4 bases between them. The DNA for the CDR3 is TGCAGTGCTAGAGGCAGTAGCAATCAGCCCCAGCATTTT. It codes for CSARGSSNQPQHF.

The sample holds many counts of this clonotype. V gene TRBV5-1 combines with J gene TRBJ2-5; 7 bases match TRBD1. The CDR3 is 14 amino acids. The germline V gene has CDR1 SGHRS and CDR2 YFSETQ. The trim removed 0 bases at V and 5 bases at J, leaving 4 bases unmatched. In DNA form, the CDR3 reads TGCGCCAGCAGCTTGGACAGGGGCGGGGAGACCCAGTACTTC. Amino acids: CASSLDRGGETQYF.

At least ten counts were recorded for this clonotype. This chain uses TRBV5-1 with TRBJ1-2, with 7 bases fitting TRBD1. The CDR3 spans 15 residues. CDR1 and CDR2 from the germline V gene are SGHRS and YFSETQ. Unmatched junction bases numbered 13, after V lost 4 bases and J lost 7 bases. CDR3 in amino acids: CASSPTGTVKSGYTF. The CDR3 DNA is TGCGCCAGCAGCCCGACCGGGACAGTTAAATCTGGCTACACCTTC.

The chain uses TRBV2 and TRBJ2-7, with TRBD1 identical over 8 bases. Losses at the gene ends were 7 bases for V and 3 bases for J; bases not matched to a gene: 11. The length of the CDR3 is 15 residues. Germline V gene lookup returns CDR1 SNHLY and CDR2 FYNNEI. The DNA of the CDR3 is TGTGCCAGCAAAGCGTTGGCAGGGGGCAACTACGAGCAGTACTTC. As protein: CASKALAGGNYEQYF.

This clonotype was seen ten or more times. This chain uses TRBV20-1 with TRBJ2-3; D is uncertain. The V end lost 5 bases, the J end lost 4 bases, and 10 bases lay between the germline ends. The CDR3 is 12 amino acids. Germline V gives CDR1 DFQATT, CDR2 SNEGSKA (reference sequence). Here the CDR3 reads CSAPAEADTQYF. The CDR3 DNA sequence: TGCAGTGCTCCTGCCGAAGCAGATACGCAGTATTTT.

In this sample, this clonotype turned up many times. The chain combines TRBV12-5 with TRBJ2-1; D unclear. V lost 0 bases and J lost 2, with 14 bases in between. The CDR3 has 17 residues. Germline loops: CDR1 LGHNT, CDR2 FRNRAP. CDR3 residues: CASGLVLLREAYNEQFF. Written as DNA, the CDR3 is TGTGCTAGTGGTTTGGTACTTTTGCGAGAAGCCTACAATGAGCAGTTCTTC.

This clonotype was counted ten times or more. The rearrangement joins TRBV28 to TRBJ2-7; the D gene could be TRBD1 or TRBD2 (5 bases each). The length of the CDR3 is 15 residues. V dropped 4 bases and J dropped 3 bases, with 16 bases sitting between them. Germline V gene data show CDR1 as MDHEN and CDR2 as SYDVKM. In DNA form, the CDR3 reads TGTGCCAGCAGTTCAACCGGGACCAAGAACTACGAGCAGTACTTC. This codes for CASSSTGTKNYEQYF.

At least ten counts were recorded for this clonotype. The genes are TRBV5-1 and TRBJ1-1; 7 bases agree with TRBD1. The CDR3 runs 14 residues. J was trimmed by 1 base and V by 3 bases; bases with no gene match: 3. Per germline, CDR1 SGHRS and CDR2 YFSETQ. In DNA, the CDR3 is TGCGCCAGCAGCTGGGCAGGGGGGAACACTGAAGCTTTCTTT. Protein sequence: CASSWAGGNTEAFF.